This is a list of T cell receptor beta chains from one sample in a study of shared clonotypes between healthy human individuals. Here immunoSEQ multiplex PCR was the method, and the copy in TCRdb shows in-frame clones only, minus some. The table has some 500,000 clones, approximately 95% seen once. The sample taken for sequencing was naive CD4+ T cells sorted from blood. All receptors come from a woman aged 25-40 years in good health. Each CDR3 is given with its conserved first and last residue. The D gene is left open where the match is weak. Clone size is shown for a subset of rows, as once, few, many or a class of expanded clone.

clone_size,v_call,j_call,d_call,cdr3_aa,cdr3_nt
once,TRBV28,TRBJ1-2,-,CASSFPDRPHDGYTF,TGTGCCAGCAGTTTTCCCGACAGGCCCCACGATGGCTACACCTTC
-,TRBV5-1,TRBJ1-2,TRBD1,CASSSTGGNYGYTF,TGCGCCAGCAGCTCAACAGGGGGCAACTATGGCTACACCTTC
-,TRBV5-1,TRBJ2-6,TRBD2,CASSLRTGGRGANVLTF,TGCGCCAGCAGCTTGCGAACGGGAGGACGTGGGGCCAACGTCCTGACTTTC
-,TRBV28,TRBJ1-1,TRBD1,CASSYGGAPGGLDTEAFF,TGTGCCAGCAGTTACGGAGGGGCGCCAGGGGGCCTCGACACTGAAGCTTTCTTT
-,TRBV5-1,TRBJ2-5,TRBD2,CASSWIIAGGEETQYF,TGCGCCAGCAGCTGGATTATAGCGGGAGGGGAAGAGACCCAGTACTTC
once,TRBV6-1,TRBJ2-3,-,CASSEVWGFDTQYF,TGTGCCAGCAGTGAAGTTTGGGGTTTTGATACGCAGTATTTT
-,TRBV6-1,TRBJ1-2,-,CASSGYGQRVYGYTF,TGTGCCAGCAGTGGGTATGGACAGCGAGTTTATGGCTACACCTTC
-,TRBV7-8,TRBJ1-4,-,CASSLRFGRAAFF,TGTGCCAGCAGCTTGAGGTTTGGCCGTGCCGCTTTTTTT
-,TRBV6-1,TRBJ2-6,-,CASSEAHQGYTSGANVLTF,TGTGCCAGCAGTGAAGCGCATCAGGGATATACCTCTGGGGCCAACGTCCTGACTTTC
-,TRBV6-1,TRBJ1-5,-,CASQAPQGPPQPQHF,TGTGCCAGCCAGGCCCCCCAGGGGCCACCCCAGCCCCAGCATTTT
-,TRBV2,TRBJ2-7,TRBD2,CASSERSSGSYEQYF,TGTGCCAGCAGTGAACGGTCTAGCGGGAGCTACGAGCAGTACTTC
-,TRBV11-2,TRBJ1-1,-,CASSLTAVSLWAEAFF,TGTGCCAGCAGCTTAACCGCAGTCTCCCTTTGGGCTGAAGCTTTCTTT
-,TRBV6-4,TRBJ2-2,-,CASRGTAPRNTGELFF,TGTGCCAGCAGGGGGACCGCCCCGAGGAACACCGGGGAGCTGTTTTTT
-,TRBV27,TRBJ2-7,TRBD1,CASRARDRSFQYF,TGTGCCAGCCGCGCCCGGGACAGATCTTTTCAGTACTTC
-,TRBV6-1,TRBJ2-7,-,CASSAEGYEQYF,TGTGCCAGCAGTGCGGAGGGCTACGAGCAGTACTTC
-,TRBV18,TRBJ2-7,TRBD1,CASSQSAGGRYEQYF,TGTGCCAGCTCTCAAAGTGCAGGGGGCCGGTACGAGCAGTACTTC
once,TRBV5-4,TRBJ1-4,-,CASSLEGEKNEKLFF,TGTGCCAGCAGCCTCGAGGGGGAGAAAAATGAAAAACTGTTTTTT
-,TRBV6-5,TRBJ1-2,TRBD1,CASSYVDRGLLGYTF,TGTGCCAGCAGTTACGTGGACAGGGGACTGCTTGGCTACACCTTC
-,TRBV30,TRBJ2-1,TRBD2,CAWSAGGGQFF,TGTGCCTGGAGTGCCGGGGGGGGGCAGTTCTTC
-,TRBV2,TRBJ1-2,-,CASRGGVGYGYTF,TGTGCCAGCAGGGGCGGGGTCGGCTATGGCTACACCTTC
-,TRBV5-1,TRBJ1-4,TRBD1,CASSLAQGGEKLFF,TGCGCCAGCAGCTTGGCCCAGGGGGGTGAAAAACTGTTTTTT
-,TRBV18,TRBJ2-1,TRBD2,CASSPGGYNEQFF,TGTGCCAGCTCACCGGGGGGGTACAATGAGCAGTTCTTC
-,TRBV6-6,TRBJ2-1,TRBD2,CASSKLAAAYNEQFF,TGTGCCAGCAGCAAACTAGCGGCCGCCTACAATGAGCAGTTCTTC
-,TRBV10-3,TRBJ1-1,-,CAISVRQEMNTEAFF,TGTGCCATCAGTGTAAGGCAGGAGATGAACACTGAAGCTTTCTTT
-,TRBV7-2,TRBJ2-3,-,CASSPGLHTQYF,TGTGCCAGCAGCCCGGGATTACATACGCAGTATTTT
-,TRBV15,TRBJ2-7,TRBD2,CATSRGAGWRGLAGGPYEQYF,TGTGCCACCAGCAGGGGGGCCGGATGGAGAGGACTAGCGGGAGGGCCGTACGAGCAGTACTTC